These T cell receptor beta chains were read from a single sample in a study of T cell responses to AZD1222 COVID-19 vaccine. Libraries were prepared by immunoSEQ multiplex PCR; TCRdb keeps only in-frame clonotypes and omits some of them. The sample yields some 120,000 clones, roughly 84% seen once. The sample was peripheral blood, taken on day 0 of AZD1222 vaccination. Every receptor here comes from an adult in good health. CDR3s include the opening cysteine and the closing phenylalanine or tryptophan. The order of the fields is D gene, clone size, V gene, J gene, CDR3 DNA, CDR3 protein. A D gene is named only where the DNA matches it firmly. Expanded clones get a size class; other rows say once, few or many, or leave the size out.

NA	NA	TRBV18	TRBJ1-1	TGTGCCAGCTCACCAGGGGGGTTTAACACTGAAGCTTTCTTT	CASSPGGFNTEAFF
NA	NA	TRBV6-5	TRBJ2-1	TGTGCCAGCAGTTATGGGGCATCGGGCAATAATGAGCAGTTCTTC	CASSYGASGNNEQFF
NA	NA	TRBV7-6	TRBJ1-6	TGTGCCAGCAGCTTGGGAGTGCGTAATTCACCCCTCCACTTT	CASSLGVRNSPLHF
NA	NA	TRBV19	TRBJ1-6	TGTGCCAGTAGTGAATCAGGGTTTTCACCCCTCCACTTT	CASSESGFSPLHF
NA	NA	TRBV19	TRBJ1-4	TGTGCCAGTAGCTGGGACGGAGGTAATGAAAAACTGTTTTTT	CASSWDGGNEKLFF
NA	NA	TRBV11-2	TRBJ2-7	TGTGCCAGCAGCTTAGATTCGGCTTCCATTGGGTACGAGCAGTACTTC	CASSLDSASIGYEQYF
TRBD1	few	TRBV6-5	TRBJ1-5	TGTGCCAGCAGGAGGACAGGGAGGAATCAGCCCCAGCATTTT	CASRRTGRNQPQHF
NA	NA	TRBV10-3	TRBJ2-7	TGTGCCATCACCCCGCGGGCGGATAACTACGAGCAGTACTTC	CAITPRADNYEQYF
NA	NA	TRBV6-5	TRBJ2-3	TGTGCCAGCAGGGAGAACGCAGATACGCAGTATTTT	CASRENADTQYF
NA	NA	TRBV12-3/TRBV12-4	TRBJ1-1	TGTGCCAGCAGTCCTCCGGGCCGCCTTGAAGCTTTCTTT	CASSPPGRLEAFF
TRBD2	NA	TRBV5-1	TRBJ2-1	TGCGCCAGCAGCTCCCTCCAACTAGCGGGAAACAATGAGCAGTTCTTC	CASSSLQLAGNNEQFF
TRBD1	NA	TRBV30	TRBJ2-1	TGTGCCTGCGACCGGGACAGTCGCAATGAGCAGTTCTTC	CACDRDSRNEQFF
NA	once	TRBV6-5	TRBJ1-5	TGTGCCAGCAGTTACAATAGCAATCAGCCCCAGCATTTT	CASSYNSNQPQHF
TRBD1	NA	TRBV4-2	TRBJ2-7	TGTGCCAGCAGCCAAGGGGACAGTTACTCCGAGCAGTACTTC	CASSQGDSYSEQYF
NA	NA	TRBV2	TRBJ1-4	TGTGCCAGCAGTGAAAAATACAGGGAGGTCAACGAAAAACTGTTTTTT	CASSEKYREVNEKLFF